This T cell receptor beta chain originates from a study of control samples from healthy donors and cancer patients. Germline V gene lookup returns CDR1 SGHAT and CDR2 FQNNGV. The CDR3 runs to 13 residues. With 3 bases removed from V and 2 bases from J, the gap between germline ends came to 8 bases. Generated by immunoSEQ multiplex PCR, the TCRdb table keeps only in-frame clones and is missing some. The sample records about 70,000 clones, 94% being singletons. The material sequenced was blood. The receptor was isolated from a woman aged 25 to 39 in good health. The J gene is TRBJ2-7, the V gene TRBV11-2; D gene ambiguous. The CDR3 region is CASSFTFPYEQYF. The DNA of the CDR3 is TGTGCCAGCAGCTTCACGTTTCCCTACGAGCAGTACTTC. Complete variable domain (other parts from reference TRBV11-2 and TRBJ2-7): EAGVAQSPRYKIIEKRQSVAFWCNPISGHATLYWYQQILGQGPKLLIQFQNNGVVDDSQLPKDRFSAERLKGVDSTLKIQPAKLEDSAVYLCASSFTFPYEQYFGPGTRLTVT.